A single sample is the source of the 27 T cell receptor beta chains below, sequenced in a study of T cell responses to AZD1222 COVID-19 vaccine. Measured with immunoSEQ multiplex PCR; TCRdb has only the in-frame clones, and not every one. In the table there are more than 100,000 clones, around nine tenths of which are singletons. The source material was peripheral blood, sampled on day 0 of AZD1222 vaccination. The source is an adult in good health.

This clone appeared a few times. This rearrangement joins TRBV5-1 to TRBJ2-7, with TRBD1 identical over 8 bases. The V gene end was trimmed by 1 base and the J gene end by 0 bases; junction bases not matched to a gene: 0. CDR3 length: 14 residues. Germline V CDR1 and CDR2: SGHRS, YFSETQ. In DNA form, the CDR3 reads TGCGCCAGCAGCTTGCAGGGGGCCTCCTACGAGCAGTACTTC. Its protein product is CASSLQGASYEQYF. Drawing the rest from reference TRBV5-1 and TRBJ2-7, the complete variable domain is KAGVTQTPRYLIKTRGQQVTLSCSPISGHRSVSWYQQTPGQGLQFLFEYFSETQRNKGNFPGRFSGRQFSNSRSEMNVSTLELGDSALYLCASSLQGASYEQYFGPGTRLTVT.

V and J are TRBV7-3 and TRBJ1-2; 7 nucleotides line up with TRBD1. J was trimmed by 7 bases and V by 4 bases; bases with no gene match: 6. CDR1 SGHTA and CDR2 FQGTGA come from the germline V gene. This CDR3 contains 13 residues. This CDR3 reads CASSSTGFSGYTF. CDR3 nucleotide sequence: TGTGCCAGCAGCTCGACAGGGTTTAGTGGCTACACCTTC.

Here the CDR3 reads CASSFEVTYGYTF. In DNA form, the CDR3 reads TGTGCCAGCAGTTTTGAGGTAACCTATGGCTACACCTTC. V is TRBV12-3 or TRBV12-4 and J is TRBJ1-2; no reliable D call. This CDR3 is built from 13 residues. The ends were cut back, 3 bases at V and 4 bases at J, with 9 bases in the middle.

This sequence joins TRBV6-5 and TRBJ2-7; TRBD2 aligns across 12 bases. Germline trimming cut 5 bases from V and 3 bases from J; bases unmatched to any gene: 5. The germline V gene encodes CDR1 MNHEY and CDR2 SVGAGI. This CDR3 has 15 residues. For the CDR3, the DNA is TGTGCCAGCAGTCCTCTGACTAGCGGGAGCTACGAGCAGTACTTC. Protein product: CASSPLTSGSYEQYF.

The chain couples TRBV13 to TRBJ2-1, with 15 positions matching TRBD2. Per germline, CDR1 PRHDT and CDR2 FYEKMQ (reference sequence). V shed 5 bases and J 1 base; nucleotides not matched to a gene: 6. The CDR3 totals 18 residues. The CDR3 nucleotides are TGTGCCAGCAGCCCGGGACTAGCGGGGGGTGGATCCTACAATGAGCAGTTCTTC. It yields the protein CASSPGLAGGGSYNEQFF. The full variable domain, its missing parts supplied by reference TRBV13 and TRBJ2-1, is AAGVIQSPRHLIKEKRETATLKCYPIPRHDTVYWYQQGPGQDPQFLISFYEKMQSDKGSIPDRFSAQQFSDYHSELNMSSLELGDSALYFCASSPGLAGGGSYNEQFFGPGTRLTVL.

This clone has only a few counts. The J gene is TRBJ1-2, the V gene TRBV2; D not certain. Trimming removed 6 bases at V and 1 base at J, with 6 bases between. There are 12 residues in the CDR3. Germline V gives CDR1 SNHLY, CDR2 FYNNEI. The chain's CDR3 is CASRGFNYGYTF. DNA of the CDR3: TGTGCCAGCAGGGGTTTTAACTATGGCTACACCTTC.

The chain couples TRBV9 to TRBJ2-5, with D perhaps given as TRBD1 or TRBD2 (5 bases each). Germline V gene data show CDR1 as SGDLS and CDR2 as YYNGEE. The CDR3 length is 15 residues. Trimming left V 0 bases short and J 5 bases short, with 14 bases between. CDR3 nucleotide sequence: TGTGCCAGCAGCGTAGGAGGGGCCCGAGGGGAGACCCAGTACTTC. It is translated as CASSVGGARGETQYF.

The rearrangement links TRBV10-3 to TRBJ1-5; 10 bases are a match to TRBD1. Germline V CDR1 and CDR2: ENHRY, SYGVKD. The CDR3 contains 15 residues. J gave up 6 bases and V 0 bases, and 2 bases lay outside the gene matches. CDR3 residues: CAISESGTGVQPQHF. CDR3 nucleotide sequence: TGTGCCATCAGTGAGTCCGGGACAGGGGTTCAGCCCCAGCATTTT.

The V call is TRBV6-4, the J call TRBJ2-2; TRBD1 matches at 7 bases. The CDR3 contains 14 residues. Looked up from germline, CDR1 is MRHNA and CDR2 is SNTAGT. V lost 4 bases, J lost 6 bases, and 5 bases stayed unmatched. The CDR3 protein is CASSVQGGAGELFF. The CDR3 DNA follows: TGTGCCAGCAGTGTCCAAGGGGGCGCCGGGGAGCTGTTTTTT.

This clone was counted a single time. The chain links TRBV30 to TRBJ1-1; the D is unclear. CDR1 and CDR2 from the germline V gene are GTSNPN and SVGIG (reference sequence). The length of the CDR3 is 12 residues. V was cut by 6 bases and J by 4 bases, with 12 bases left in between. CDR3 sequence: CACTDRGTEAFF. The CDR3 bases are TGTGCCTGCACGGACCGGGGCACTGAAGCTTTCTTT.

The chain links TRBV7-2 to TRBJ2-7; 9 nucleotides agree with TRBD2. The length of the CDR3 is 14 residues. V shed 0 bases and J 6 bases; nucleotides not matched to a gene: 3. The V gene's germline CDR1 is SGHTA and CDR2 FQGNSA. CDR3 DNA sequence: TGTGCCAGCAGCTTAGCGCCAGCGGGAGGCGAGCAGTACTTC. Protein sequence: CASSLAPAGGEQYF.

This rearrangement joins TRBV28 to TRBJ2-7; the match to TRBD1 covers 8 bases. The J segment lost 4 bases and the V segment lost 7 bases, leaving 12 bases of the junction unmatched. Germline assignment: CDR1 MDHEN and CDR2 SYDVKM. This CDR3 comprises 15 residues. The CDR3 region has the DNA TGTGCCAGCACCGTAGCCGGGACAGGCGATTACGAGCAGTACTTC. It yields the protein CASTVAGTGDYEQYF.

The chain uses TRBV6-5 and TRBJ2-1; TRBD2 agrees at 8 bases. J lost 4 bases, V lost 6 bases, and 8 bases had no gene match. The CDR3 is 15 residues long. The germline V gene encodes CDR1 MNHEY and CDR2 SVGAGI. CDR3 DNA: TGTGCCAGCAGCCGAGCGGGAGATGGGTACAATGAGCAGTTCTTC. Amino acids: CASSRAGDGYNEQFF.

The CDR3 sequence is CASREGASSYNEQFF. Written as DNA, the CDR3 is TGCGCCAGCCGAGAGGGGGCCAGCTCCTACAATGAGCAGTTCTTC. V and J are TRBV10-2 and TRBJ2-1; 7 positions agree with TRBD1. The CDR3 sequence is 15 residues long. V was clipped by 8 bases and J by 0 bases; unmatched bases: 7. Germline V lookup: CDR1 WSHSY, CDR2 SAAADI.

This chain uses TRBV27 with TRBJ1-6; D gene uncertain. The germline gives CDR1 MNHEY, CDR2 SMNVEV (reference sequence). CDR3 length: 13 amino acids. Trimming stripped 6 bases from V and 9 bases from J, with 12 bases between. The CDR3 loop reads CASRRGTISPLHF. The CDR3 DNA follows: TGTGCCAGCAGGCGGGGAACGATTTCACCCCTCCACTTT.

The V and J genes are TRBV12-3 or TRBV12-4 and TRBJ1-2; a possible D gene is TRBD1 (6 bases). The CDR3 length is 13 residues. V was pared by 3 bases and J by 8 bases, with 13 bases between. The CDR3 protein is CASSLDSFGGYTF. The CDR3 region has the DNA TGTGCCAGCAGTTTGGACAGTTTTGGAGGCTACACCTTC.

A single count supports this clone. The rearrangement links TRBV28 to TRBJ1-6; tentative D call: TRBD1 (6 bases). This CDR3 has 13 amino acids. The V gene's germline CDR1 is MDHEN and CDR2 SYDVKM. V was pared by 5 bases and J by 8 bases, with 10 bases between. The CDR3 DNA is TGTGCCAGCAGTCGCAGGGGTTATTCACCCCTCCACTTT. This translates into CASSRRGYSPLHF.

This sequence joins TRBV7-6 and TRBJ1-1; D is unresolved. With 1 base removed from V and 5 bases from J, the gap between germline ends came to 8 bases. From germline, CDR1 is SGHVS and CDR2 FNYEAQ. The CDR3 has 13 amino acids. The CDR3 region has the DNA TGTGCCAGCAGCTTAGGCAGCTTTACTGAAGCTTTCTTT. It yields the protein CASSLGSFTEAFF.

In the case of this clone: Other nucleotide sequences from this sample produce the same CDR3. This sequence joins TRBV30 and TRBJ1-5, with D maybe TRBD1 (6 bases). Deletions cut 1 base from V and 2 bases from J, with 6 bases between. Germline CDR1 reads GTSNPN; CDR2 reads SVGIG (reference sequence). The length of the CDR3 is 13 residues. The chain's CDR3 is CAWSGQGNQPQHF. DNA of the CDR3: TGTGCCTGGAGTGGACAGGGCAATCAGCCCCAGCATTTT.

The chain couples TRBV5-1 to TRBJ2-7; 8 bases are shared with TRBD1. CDR1 and CDR2 from the germline V gene are SGHRS and YFSETQ. The CDR3 is made up of 14 amino acids. With 4 bases clipped from V and 6 bases from J, the junction kept 9 bases outside the gene matches. CDR3 nucleotide sequence: TGCGCCAGCAGCCGGCAGGACAGGGCGGGCGAGCAGTACTTC. This encodes CASSRQDRAGEQYF.

The chain carries TRBV2 and TRBJ2-2; TRBD2 aligns across 10 bases. This CDR3 is 18 amino acids long. Trimming at V came to 6 bases and at J to 0 bases, leaving 10 bases not matched to a gene. In germline, CDR1 is SNHLY, CDR2 FYNNEI. This chain's CDR3 is CASSGPQLAGSNTGELFF. In nucleotides, the CDR3 is TGTGCCAGCAGCGGACCCCAACTAGCGGGGTCGAACACCGGGGAGCTGTTTTTT.

The CDR3 reads CASSQGQPYGYTF. The CDR3 nucleotides are TGTGCCAGCAGCCAGGGACAGCCGTATGGCTACACCTTC. This chain joins TRBV6-5 and TRBJ1-2, with TRBD1 identical over 7 bases. V was pared by 6 bases and J by 5 bases, with 6 bases of the junction left unmatched. Germline lookup yields CDR1 MNHEY and CDR2 SVGAGI. The CDR3 has 13 residues.

V and J are TRBV30 and TRBJ1-1; the D is unclear. Trimming took 3 bases from V and 2 from J, leaving 13 bases between them. The CDR3 extends over 14 amino acids. Germline V lookup: CDR1 GTSNPN, CDR2 SVGIG (reference sequence). In DNA, the CDR3 is TGTGCCTGGAGGATGGTCAGTTTTAACACTGAAGCTTTCTTT. Translating it yields CAWRMVSFNTEAFF.

The V call is TRBV19, the J call TRBJ2-7; D is possibly TRBD1 or TRBD2 (5 bases each). Germline loops: CDR1 LNHDA, CDR2 SQIVND (reference sequence). The CDR3 runs 13 residues. The germline V and J ends were trimmed by 7 bases and 0 bases, with 10 bases remaining between them. CDR3 DNA: TGTGCCAGTACTACCGGGACCTCCTACGAGCAGTACTTC. Protein sequence: CASTTGTSYEQYF.

This sequence joins TRBV12-3 or TRBV12-4 and TRBJ1-1; D is ambiguous. This CDR3 comprises 11 residues. V dropped 5 bases and J dropped 10 bases, with 11 bases sitting between them. DNA for the CDR3: TGTGCCAGCAGTCCCGGGCGAGGAGCTTTCTTT. Residues: CASSPGRGAFF.

The V and J genes are TRBV5-1 and TRBJ2-1; 7 bases match TRBD2. The CDR3 runs 16 residues. Trimming cost V 0 bases and J 8 bases; bases outside gene matches: 11. The V gene's germline CDR1 is SGHRS and CDR2 YFSETQ. CDR3 nucleotide sequence: TGCGCCAGCAGCTTGGGGGACTACCGCCTAGGGTATGAGCAGTTCTTC. This gives the protein CASSLGDYRLGYEQFF.

The gene calls are TRBV7-8 and TRBJ2-2; 7 bases align to TRBD2. The length of the CDR3 is 15 residues. Germline CDR1 is SGHVS and CDR2 is FQNEAQ. V dropped 3 bases and J dropped 4; count of bases not matched to a gene: 5. The CDR3 DNA sequence: TGTGCCAGCAGCTTGGGGGGGAAGGGCACCGGGGAGCTGTTTTTT. Amino acids: CASSLGGKGTGELFF.